This T cell receptor (beta chain) was sequenced for a study of shared clonotypes between healthy human individuals. TCRdb keeps only in-frame clones here, not all; method: immunoSEQ multiplex PCR. The sample contains 2 million to 3 million clones, more than 90% of which appear only once. A remark on this clone: Within the sample, other DNA sequences also encode this same CDR3.

The ends were cut back, 4 bases at V and 8 bases at J, with 12 bases in the middle. The CDR3 runs to 12 residues. Germline CDR1 SGHNT, CDR2 YYREEE (reference sequence). Sequenced material: naive CD4+ T cells sorted from blood. As to subset: CD45RA+ positively selected. This clonotype was obtained from a man between 18 and 35 years old in good health. The J gene is TRBJ1-2, the V gene TRBV5-4; D unclear. The DNA of the CDR3 is TGTGCCAGCAGCCCGCTTGTGGGGGGCTACACCTTC. Translating it yields CASSPLVGGYTF. Filled out from reference TRBV5-4 and TRBJ1-2, the complete variable domain reads ETGVTQSPTHLIKTRGQQVTLRCSSQSGHNTVSWYQQALGQGPQFIFQYYREEENGRGNFPPRFSGLQFPNYSSELNVNALELDDSALYLCASSPLVGGYTFGSGTRLTVV.